Sequencing of this TCR beta chain was carried out in a study of T cell repertoires in cytomegalovirus infection. MiXCR, run by TCRdb on the reads, gives a single entry per CDR3 protein. In the table there are hundreds of thousands of distinct CDR3 sequences, roughly 33% of which are singletons. This clonotype was seen more than once but under ten times. Its specificity is unknown. The source material was cultured PBMCs, sampled from culture after CMV antigen stimulation. This TCR derives from a human donor in good health (CMV status not recorded). Some clones in this sample may be carry-over from other donors' samples.

The CDR3 sequence is CASSSSPELGETQYF. In nucleotides, the CDR3 is TGTGCCAGCAGTTCCAGTCCTGAGTTGGGCGAGACCCAGTACTTC. The V gene is TRBV11-2, the J gene TRBJ2-5, with D uncertain. Germline V gene sequence: CDR1 SGHAT, CDR2 FQNNGV. Trimming removed 6 bases at V and 5 bases at J, with 19 bases between. The CDR3 is made up of 15 amino acids.